A selection of T cell receptor beta chains follows, all from one sample in a study of naive CD8 T cells in extremely preterm neonates. Method: immunoSEQ multiplex PCR; TCRdb's copy keeps in-frame clones and lacks some. The sample includes several thousand clones, 95% to 98% of them seen just once. The sample comprised naive CD8+ T cells from blood. These receptors were collected from a human donor in good health. Both conserved end residues are trimmed from each CDR3.

V,CDR3
TRBV6-5,ASSKTSGSSDEQF
TRBV7-8,ASSLGQGTNYGYT
TRBV9,ASSGTSGRRNSYNEQF
TRBV13,ASSPQVGQGYEQY
TRBV10-1,ASMLRTDNEQF
TRBV5-6,ASSLPQGEVGYT
TRBV10-1,ASSEGTVTEQY
TRBV27,ASSLTSMNTEAF
TRBV30,AWSDSYNEQF
TRBV2,ASRPRRGKDQPQH
TRBV12-1,ASSICRRSGERAGELF
TRBV5-5,ASSLSGNSNQPQH
TRBV6-1,ASSAYQQGRLANTEAF
TRBV19,ASKHSGSTDTQY
TRBV6-5,ASSPGQGSEQY
TRBV7-8,ASSFRLAGRPPGNEQF
TRBV30,AWSPGTGVEKLF
TRBV7-8,ASSFGRGLSEKLF
TRBV28,ASSSKSIYYGYT
TRBV9,ASSVAGLAYNEQF
TRBV4-1,ASSQGVSGVGNTEAF
TRBV15,ATSRRDRGHEQY
TRBV7-2,ASRLNNEQF
TRBV10-2,ASSGEGLHEQY
TRBV6-6,ASSYSGGRSYNEQF
TRBV15,ATSTGGNQPQH
TRBV7-9,ASSLYAGITDTQY
TRBV29-1,SVVRDYGYT
TRBV28,ASSPDRGGQPQH
TRBV7-9,ASSERTGGADTQY
TRBV7-9,ASNDRTGEKLF
TRBV4-1,ASSQDTGIDSNQPQH
TRBV7-8,ASSLDNRLRTEAF
TRBV25-1,ASRGDRGAPTDTQY
TRBV28,ASKSRNSVRTGELF
TRBV6-6,ASGPGGLTEAF
TRBV7-9,ASSLSQISEQY
TRBV4-3,ASSQEEGSAGARELF
TRBV28,ASSPPTETGGEQY
TRBV5-6,ASSFEGRARVNEQF
TRBV19,AGSPKGGNQPQH
TRBV7-2,ASSLSRGYATNEKLF
TRBV7-6,ASSALDGVVKETQY
TRBV7-2,ASSFHQGSGDGYT
TRBV28,ASSFVPYEQY
TRBV5-8,ASSFQGPYGYT
TRBV7-9,ASSLVGSGVVNYGYT
TRBV9,ASSVGQGPPRF
TRBV30,AWSSYNSPLH
TRBV29-1,SVFDSGGELF
TRBV7-3,ASSLNGGLPDTQY
TRBV5-4,ASSSGASTEAF
TRBV4-1,ASSQDLLAGGETQY
TRBV7-7,ASSLADKRTDTQY
TRBV5-1,ASSPGHRSSGNTIY
TRBV27,ASSDRGLQETQY
TRBV18,ASSPGGVYTEAF
TRBV9,ASSLVGTSSTDTQY
TRBV11-2,ASSFDDRGNQPQH
TRBV9,ASSRTGESNQPQH